The clone carrying this T cell receptor beta chain was detected once. Its antigen remains unidentified. Data came from immunoSEQ multiplex PCR; TCRdb stores just in-frame clones and leaves some out. This sample has about 120,000 clones; about 86% occur once, and the top ten carry roughly 12%. The data originate from a study of T cell responses to AZD1222 COVID-19 vaccine. Study-level information: Analysis merged second doses at about 4 or about 12 weeks. Study results and limitations: Donors, mostly white British, included more females; clonal diversity was possibly underestimated. Unmutated variant regions are reportedly targeted by nearly half of spike-specific TCRs. Spike-specific TCR depth and breadth grew after two AZD1222 doses.

V dropped 8 bases and J dropped 3 bases, with 14 bases sitting between them. The CDR3 is made up of 13 amino acids. Germline V gene sequence: CDR1 SNHLY, CDR2 FYNNEI. The chain recombines TRBV2 with TRBJ2-7; the D gene is possibly TRBD2 (5 bases). This receptor was identified in an adult in good health. The material was peripheral blood, obtained on day 0 of AZD1222 vaccination. The CDR3 loop is CASAPDGGYEQYF. In DNA, the CDR3 is TGTGCCAGCGCCCCCGACGGAGGCTACGAGCAGTACTTC.